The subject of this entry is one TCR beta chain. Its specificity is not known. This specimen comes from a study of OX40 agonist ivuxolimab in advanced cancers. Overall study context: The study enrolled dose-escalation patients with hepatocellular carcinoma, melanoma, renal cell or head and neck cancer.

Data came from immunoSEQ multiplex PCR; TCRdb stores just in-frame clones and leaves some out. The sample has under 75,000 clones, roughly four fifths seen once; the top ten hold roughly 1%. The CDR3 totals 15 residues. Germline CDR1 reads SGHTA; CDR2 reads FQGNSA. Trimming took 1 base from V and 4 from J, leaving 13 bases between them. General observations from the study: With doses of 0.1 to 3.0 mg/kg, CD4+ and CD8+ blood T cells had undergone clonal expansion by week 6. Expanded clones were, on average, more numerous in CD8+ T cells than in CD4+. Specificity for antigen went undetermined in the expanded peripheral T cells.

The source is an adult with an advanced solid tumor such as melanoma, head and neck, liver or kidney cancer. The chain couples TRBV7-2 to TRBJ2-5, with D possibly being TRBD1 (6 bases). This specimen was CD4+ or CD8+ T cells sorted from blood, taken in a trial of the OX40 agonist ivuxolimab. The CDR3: CASSLGGTRRETQYF. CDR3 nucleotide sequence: TGTGCCAGCAGCTTAGGGGGGACAAGAAGAGAGACCCAGTACTTC.